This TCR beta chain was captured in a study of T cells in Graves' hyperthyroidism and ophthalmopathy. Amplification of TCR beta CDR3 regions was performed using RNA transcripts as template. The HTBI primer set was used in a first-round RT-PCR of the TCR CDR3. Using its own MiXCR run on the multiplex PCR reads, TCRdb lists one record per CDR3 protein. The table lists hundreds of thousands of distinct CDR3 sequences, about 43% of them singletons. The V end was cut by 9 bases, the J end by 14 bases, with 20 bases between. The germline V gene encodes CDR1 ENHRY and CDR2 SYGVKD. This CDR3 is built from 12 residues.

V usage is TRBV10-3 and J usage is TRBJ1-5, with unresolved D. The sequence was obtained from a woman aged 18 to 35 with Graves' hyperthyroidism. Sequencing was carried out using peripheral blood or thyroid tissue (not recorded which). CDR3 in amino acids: CAIKAGGLDEHF. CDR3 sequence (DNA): TGTGCCATTAAAGCGGGAGGGCTAGACGAGCATTTT.